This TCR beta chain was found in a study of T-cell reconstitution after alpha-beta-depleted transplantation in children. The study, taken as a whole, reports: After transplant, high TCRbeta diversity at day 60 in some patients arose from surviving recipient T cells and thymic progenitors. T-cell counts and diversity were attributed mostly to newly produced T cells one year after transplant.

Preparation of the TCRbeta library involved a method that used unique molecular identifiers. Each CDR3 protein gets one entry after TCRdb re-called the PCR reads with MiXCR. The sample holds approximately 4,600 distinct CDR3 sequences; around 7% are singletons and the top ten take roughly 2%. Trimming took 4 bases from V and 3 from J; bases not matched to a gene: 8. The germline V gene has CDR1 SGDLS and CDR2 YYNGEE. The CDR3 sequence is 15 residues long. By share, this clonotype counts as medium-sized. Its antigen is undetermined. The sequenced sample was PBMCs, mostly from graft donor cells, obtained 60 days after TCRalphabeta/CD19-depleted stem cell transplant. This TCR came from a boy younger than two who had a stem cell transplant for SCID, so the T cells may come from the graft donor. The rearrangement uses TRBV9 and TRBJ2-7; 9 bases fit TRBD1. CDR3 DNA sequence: TGTGCCAGCAGCCCCTTGGGGACAGGGTACTACGAGCAGTACTTC. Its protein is CASSPLGTGYYEQYF.